Listed here are 13 T cell receptor beta chains from one sample, sequenced in a study of T-cell reconstitution after alpha-beta-depleted transplantation in children. Preparation of the TCRbeta library was carried out with unique molecular identifiers. TCRdb itself ran the PCR reads through MiXCR, one entry per CDR3 protein. The sample includes approximately 1,000,000 distinct CDR3 sequences, roughly 29% of them seen just once. Sequences were derived from PBMCs, mostly from graft donor cells, sampled 360 days after TCRalphabeta/CD19-depleted stem cell transplant. Source of these receptors: a boy in the first two years of life who had a stem cell transplant for SCID, so the T cells may come from the graft donor.

The chain joins TRBV2 to TRBJ2-7; the D gene is possibly TRBD1 (6 bases). V was shortened by 10 bases and J by 5 bases, with 18 bases between the two germline ends. The length of the CDR3 is 13 residues. The V gene's germline CDR1 is SNHLY and CDR2 FYNNEI. The CDR3 nucleotides read TGTGCCACCGAAGACAGGAGCCCCCACGAGCAGTACTTC. It translates to CATEDRSPHEQYF.

This clonotype was seen more than once but under ten times. The chain employs TRBV12-3 or TRBV12-4 and TRBJ1-4; D is ambiguous. V was shortened by 3 bases and J by 7 bases, with 12 bases between the two germline ends. The CDR3 length is 14 residues. DNA for the CDR3: TGTGCCAGCAGTTTTTGGGGTATGAGTGAAAAACTGTTTTTT. It codes for CASSFWGMSEKLFF.

The chain uses TRBV4-2 and TRBJ2-7, with D tentatively TRBD1 (6 bases). The germline V and J ends were trimmed by 0 bases and 3 bases, with 12 bases remaining between them. Per the germline V gene, CDR1 is LGHNA and CDR2 is YNFKEQ. The CDR3 is 15 residues long. The CDR3 sequence is CASSQDPTGRYEQYF. The CDR3 DNA is TGTGCCAGCAGCCAAGACCCTACAGGGCGCTACGAGCAGTACTTC.

The chain has TRBV15 and TRBJ2-4; 7 bases fit TRBD2. Germline CDR1 reads LNHNV; CDR2 reads YYDKDF (reference sequence). J was trimmed by 1 base and V by 4 bases; bases with no gene match: 4. This CDR3 has 15 residues. The CDR3, as DNA: TGTGCCACCAGCATCCTAGCGGATGCCAAAAACATTCAGTACTTC. It translates to CATSILADAKNIQYF.

The chain recombines TRBV12-3 or TRBV12-4 with TRBJ1-2; 10 bases map to TRBD1. The CDR3 extends over 16 amino acids. J was trimmed by 5 bases and V by 6 bases; bases with no gene match: 12. The CDR3 nucleotides are TGTGCCAGCAGCAACCTCCGGGACAGGGGTCGATATGGCTACACCTTC. Residues: CASSNLRDRGRYGYTF.

CDR3 region: CASSPVRNTQYF. For the CDR3, the DNA is TGTGCCAGCAGCCCCGTGAGGAATACGCAGTATTTT. The chain combines TRBV11-2 with TRBJ2-3; no clear D gene. V was pared by 5 bases and J by 7 bases, with 10 bases between. Per germline, CDR1 SGHAT and CDR2 FQNNGV. The CDR3 loop spans 12 amino acids.

The chain has TRBV5-5 and TRBJ2-7; 7 bases agree with TRBD1. Germline CDR1 is SGHKS and CDR2 is YYEKEE (reference sequence). With V trimmed by 4 bases and J by 6 bases, 13 bases remained unmatched. CDR3 length equals 15 residues. CDR3 nucleotide sequence: TGTGCCAGCAGCCCATGGACAGGTGCCAGTATCGAGCAGTACTTC. This translates into CASSPWTGASIEQYF.

This clonotype appeared a few times. The V and J genes are TRBV12-3 or TRBV12-4 and TRBJ2-3; tentative D call: TRBD2 (6 bases). Trimming cost V 3 bases and J 4 bases, with 14 bases left between them. This CDR3 is built from 15 residues. The CDR3 bases are TGTGCCAGCAGTTTGGCGGGGTTTAGGGCAGATACGCAGTATTTT. The encoded protein is CASSLAGFRADTQYF.

This clonotype was observed a handful of times. The rearrangement links TRBV6-1 to TRBJ1-1; 7 nucleotides match TRBD1. Germline V lookup: CDR1 MNHNS, CDR2 SASEGT. The CDR3 spans 14 residues. V shed 6 bases, J shed 0 bases, and the junction held 4 bases outside the gene matches. CDR3 in DNA: TGTGCCAGCAGACAGAGGGGGCTGAACACTGAAGCTTTCTTT. Protein product: CASRQRGLNTEAFF.

This clonotype was counted only a few times. The rearrangement joins TRBV29-1 to TRBJ1-1; D ambiguous. V was cut by 5 bases and J by 5 bases, with 12 bases left in between. The CDR3 has 12 residues. Germline assignment: CDR1 SQVTM and CDR2 ANQGSEA. The chain's CDR3 is CSVPGVGTEAFF. CDR3 in DNA: TGCAGCGTTCCCGGGGTGGGGACTGAAGCTTTCTTT. Full variable domain (missing parts from reference TRBV29-1 and TRBJ1-1): SAVISQKPSRDICQRGTSLTIQCQVDSQVTMMFWYRQQPGQSLTLIATANQGSEATYESGFVIDKFPISRPNLTFSTLTVSNMSPEDSSIYLCSVPGVGTEAFFGQGTRLTVV.

The chain is built from TRBV28 and TRBJ2-3, with TRBD1 matching over 7 bases. This CDR3 is 18 amino acids long. V trimming: 2 bases; J trimming: 2 bases; junction bases outside the gene matches: 13. Germline loops: CDR1 MDHEN, CDR2 SYDVKM. In DNA form, the CDR3 reads TGTGCCAGCAGTTTACCCTCCACTCGACAGGGCCCCACAGATACGCAGTATTTT. Its translation: CASSLPSTRQGPTDTQYF.

This chain's CDR3 is CASSLSPVTNTEAFF. The CDR3, as DNA: TGTGCCAGCAGCTTAAGTCCAGTGACAAACACTGAAGCTTTCTTT. J is TRBJ1-1 and V is TRBV7-9, with unresolved D. Per the germline V gene, CDR1 is SEHNR and CDR2 is FQNEAQ (reference sequence). This CDR3 contains 15 residues. Between the trimmed V and J ends, which lost 2 bases and 2 bases, there was a span of 12 bases.

The chain has TRBV12-3 or TRBV12-4 and TRBJ2-5, with 7 bases aligning to TRBD2. The J segment lost 2 bases and the V segment lost 5 bases, leaving 5 bases of the junction unmatched. The CDR3 runs 14 residues. The CDR3 nucleotides are TGTGCCAGCAGTGCCTGGACTAGACAAGAGACCCAGTACTTC. Protein sequence: CASSAWTRQETQYF.